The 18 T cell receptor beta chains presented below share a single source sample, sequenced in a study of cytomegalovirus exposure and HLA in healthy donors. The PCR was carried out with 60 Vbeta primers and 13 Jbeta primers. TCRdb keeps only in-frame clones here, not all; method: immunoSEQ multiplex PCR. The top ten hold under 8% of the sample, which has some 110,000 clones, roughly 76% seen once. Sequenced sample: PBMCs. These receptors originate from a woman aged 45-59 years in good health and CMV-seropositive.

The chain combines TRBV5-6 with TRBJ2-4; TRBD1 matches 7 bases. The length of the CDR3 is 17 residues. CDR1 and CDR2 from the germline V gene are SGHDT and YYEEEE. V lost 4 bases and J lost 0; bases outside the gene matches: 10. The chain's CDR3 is CASSPLGDSLAKNIQYF. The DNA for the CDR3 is TGTGCCAGCAGCCCCCTCGGGGACAGCCTAGCCAAAAACATTCAGTACTTC.

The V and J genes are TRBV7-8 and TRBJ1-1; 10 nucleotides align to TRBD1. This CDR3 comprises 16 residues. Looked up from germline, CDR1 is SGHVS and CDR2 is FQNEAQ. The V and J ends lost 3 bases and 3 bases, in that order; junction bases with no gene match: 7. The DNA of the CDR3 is TGTGCCAGCAGCTTTGACAGGGGGCGAGGGGACACTGAAGCTTTCTTT. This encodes CASSFDRGRGDTEAFF.

The CDR3 is CASSASQGFVGAPNTGELFF. Written as DNA, the CDR3 is TGTGCCAGCAGCGCCAGCCAGGGTTTTGTAGGGGCCCCGAACACCGGGGAGCTGTTTTTT. V gene TRBV9 combines with J gene TRBJ2-2, with D possibly TRBD1 on 5 matching bases. CDR3 length equals 20 residues. The germline gives CDR1 SGDLS, CDR2 YYNGEE. V was shortened by 3 bases and J by 0 bases, with 24 bases between the two germline ends.

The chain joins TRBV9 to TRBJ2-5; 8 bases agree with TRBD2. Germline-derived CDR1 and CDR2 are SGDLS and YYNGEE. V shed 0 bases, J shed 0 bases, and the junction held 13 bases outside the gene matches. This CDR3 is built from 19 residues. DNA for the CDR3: TGTGCCAGCAGCGTAGGGCGGGGGGAACGTAACCCGTACCAAGAGACCCAGTACTTC. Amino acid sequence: CASSVGRGERNPYQETQYF.

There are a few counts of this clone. The CDR3 sequence: CASSLRDREVYEQYF. The CDR3 region has the DNA TGCGCCAGCAGCCTCCGGGACAGGGAAGTCTACGAGCAGTACTTC. V usage is TRBV4-3 and J usage is TRBJ2-7, with 9 bases lining up with TRBD1. There are 15 residues in the CDR3. Looked up from germline, CDR1 is LGHNA and CDR2 is YSLEER. The V segment lost 4 bases and the J segment 3 bases; nucleotides outside the gene matches: 7.

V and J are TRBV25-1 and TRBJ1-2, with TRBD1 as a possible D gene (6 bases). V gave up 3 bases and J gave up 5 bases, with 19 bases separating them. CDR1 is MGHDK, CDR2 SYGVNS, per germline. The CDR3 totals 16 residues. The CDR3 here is CASSDLDSLPPYGYTF. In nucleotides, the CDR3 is TGTGCCAGCAGTGATCTGGACAGTCTCCCCCCTTATGGCTACACCTTC.

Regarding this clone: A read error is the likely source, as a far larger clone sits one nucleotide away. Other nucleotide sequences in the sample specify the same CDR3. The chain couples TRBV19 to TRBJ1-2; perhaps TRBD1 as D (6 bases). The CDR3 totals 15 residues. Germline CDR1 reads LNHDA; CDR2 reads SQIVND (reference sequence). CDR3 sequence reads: CASSNPGHPNYGYTF. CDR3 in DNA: TGTGCCAGCAGTAATCCGGGACATCCTAACTATGGCTACACCTTC.

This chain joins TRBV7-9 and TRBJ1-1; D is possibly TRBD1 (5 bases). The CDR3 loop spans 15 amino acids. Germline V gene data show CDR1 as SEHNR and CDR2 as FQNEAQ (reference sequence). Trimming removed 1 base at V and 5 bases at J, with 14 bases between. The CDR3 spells CASSLGGGVETEAFF. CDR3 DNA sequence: TGTGCCAGCAGCTTAGGGGGGGGAGTAGAAACTGAAGCTTTCTTT.

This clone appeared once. CDR3 nucleotide sequence: TGCGCCAGCAGCTTGGGAAGCCCCTACAATGAGCAGTTCTTC. Translation gives CASSLGSPYNEQFF. This rearrangement joins TRBV5-1 to TRBJ2-1; D gene ambiguous. CDR3 size: 14 residues. Trimming cost V 0 bases and J 2 bases, with 6 bases left between them. Germline assignment: CDR1 SGHRS and CDR2 YFSETQ.

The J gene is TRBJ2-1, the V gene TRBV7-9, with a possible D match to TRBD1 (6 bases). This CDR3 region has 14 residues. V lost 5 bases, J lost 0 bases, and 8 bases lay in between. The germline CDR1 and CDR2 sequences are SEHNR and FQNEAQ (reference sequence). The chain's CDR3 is CASSTGSSYNEQFF. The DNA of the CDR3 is TGTGCCAGCAGCACAGGGAGCTCCTACAATGAGCAGTTCTTC.

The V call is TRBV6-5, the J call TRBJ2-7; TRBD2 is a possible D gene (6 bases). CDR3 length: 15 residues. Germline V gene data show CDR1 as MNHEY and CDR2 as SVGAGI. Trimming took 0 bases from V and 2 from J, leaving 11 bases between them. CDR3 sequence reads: CASSYSWGDAYEQYF. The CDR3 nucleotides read TGTGCCAGCAGTTACTCGTGGGGGGATGCCTACGAGCAGTACTTC.

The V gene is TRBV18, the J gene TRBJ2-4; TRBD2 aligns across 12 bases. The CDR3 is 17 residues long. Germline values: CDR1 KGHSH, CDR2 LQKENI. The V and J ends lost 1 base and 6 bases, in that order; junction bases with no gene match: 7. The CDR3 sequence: CASSPRSSGGAANIQYF. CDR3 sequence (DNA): TGTGCCAGCTCACCACGATCTAGCGGGGGGGCCGCAAACATTCAGTACTTC.

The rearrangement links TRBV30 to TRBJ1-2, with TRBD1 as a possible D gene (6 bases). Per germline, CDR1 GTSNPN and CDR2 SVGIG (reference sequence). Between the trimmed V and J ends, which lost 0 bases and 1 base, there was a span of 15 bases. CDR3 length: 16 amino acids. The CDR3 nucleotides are TGTGCCTGGAGTGTCCAAGTCGGGACACTTAACTATGGCTACACCTTC. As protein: CAWSVQVGTLNYGYTF.

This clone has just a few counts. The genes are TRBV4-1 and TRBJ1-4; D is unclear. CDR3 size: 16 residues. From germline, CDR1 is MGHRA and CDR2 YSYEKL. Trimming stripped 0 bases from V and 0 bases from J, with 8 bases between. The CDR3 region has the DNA TGCGCCAGCAGCCAAGAAATCGGGGCAACTAATGAAAAACTGTTTTTT. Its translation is CASSQEIGATNEKLFF.

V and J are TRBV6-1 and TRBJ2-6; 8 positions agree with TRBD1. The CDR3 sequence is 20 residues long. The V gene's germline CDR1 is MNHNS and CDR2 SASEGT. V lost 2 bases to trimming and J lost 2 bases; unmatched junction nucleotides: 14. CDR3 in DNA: TGTGCCAGCAGTGAATTTCCTCAGGGGGCGCAAGGAGCTGGGGCCAACGTCCTGACTTTC. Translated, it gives CASSEFPQGAQGAGANVLTF.

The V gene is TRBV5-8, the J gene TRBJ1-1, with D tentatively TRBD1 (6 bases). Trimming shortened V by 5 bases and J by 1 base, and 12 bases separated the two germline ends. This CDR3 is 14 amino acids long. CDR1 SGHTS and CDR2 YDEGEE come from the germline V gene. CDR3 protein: CASSGQTGNTEAFF. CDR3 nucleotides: TGTGCCAGCAGTGGACAGACAGGGAACACTGAAGCTTTCTTT.

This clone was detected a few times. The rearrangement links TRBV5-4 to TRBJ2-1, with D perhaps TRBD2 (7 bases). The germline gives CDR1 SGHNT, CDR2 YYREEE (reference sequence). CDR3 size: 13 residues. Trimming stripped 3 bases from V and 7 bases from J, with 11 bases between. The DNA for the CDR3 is TGTGCCAGCAGCTCCAAGGGGGGGAATGAGCAGTTCTTC. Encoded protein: CASSSKGGNEQFF. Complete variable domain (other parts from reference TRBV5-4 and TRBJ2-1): ETGVTQSPTHLIKTRGQQVTLRCSSQSGHNTVSWYQQALGQGPQFIFQYYREEENGRGNFPPRFSGLQFPNYSSELNVNALELDDSALYLCASSSKGGNEQFFGPGTRLTVL.

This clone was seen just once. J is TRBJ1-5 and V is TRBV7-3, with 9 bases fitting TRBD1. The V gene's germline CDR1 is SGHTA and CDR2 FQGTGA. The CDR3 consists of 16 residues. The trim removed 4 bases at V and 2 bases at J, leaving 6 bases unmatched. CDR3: CASSSPRDRGNQPQHF. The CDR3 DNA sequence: TGTGCCAGCAGCTCCCCCCGGGACAGGGGCAATCAGCCCCAGCATTTT.